This T cell receptor (beta chain) was identified during a study of CD8+CD57+ T cells in acquired aplastic anemia. Turning to the study itself: Sorted cells (CD4+ and CD8+) yielded DNA amounts that averaged approximately 3.2 ug. CD4+ reads averaged about 11 million in healthy donors. Study results and caveats: Patients and controls were found to share 25 to 35 CD8+ CDR3 sequences. Simpson's diversity of CD8+ cells was not significantly different in patients compared with controls.

This clonotype was seen many times. The antigen remains undetermined. Researchers used genomic DNA as the template to profile TCR beta VDJ and CDR3. MiXCR was run by TCRdb on the reads, yielding one entry per CDR3 protein. The sample comprises some 82,000 distinct CDR3 sequences, approximately 46% of which are singletons, and 65% to 70% rests with the top ten. The ends were cut back, 3 bases at V and 6 bases at J, with 15 bases in the middle. Germline CDR1 is SNHLY and CDR2 is FYNNEI. The CDR3 contains 14 residues. Sequences were obtained from sorted CD4+, CD8+, or CD8+CD57+ T cells (not recorded which) from PBMCs. The receptor was derived from a human donor in good health, serving as a control. The chain has TRBV2 and TRBJ2-7, with a possible D match to TRBD2 (6 bases). This chain's CDR3 is CASSDAGPGGEQYF. The CDR3 DNA follows: TGTGCCAGCAGTGATGCAGGCCCCGGGGGCGAGCAGTACTTC. Full variable domain (missing parts from reference TRBV2 and TRBJ2-7): EPEVTQTPSHQVTQMGQEVILRCVPISNHLYFYWYRQILGQKVEFLVSFYNNEISEKSEIFDDQFSVERPDGSNFTLKIRSTKLEDSAMYFCASSDAGPGGEQYFGPGTRLTVT.